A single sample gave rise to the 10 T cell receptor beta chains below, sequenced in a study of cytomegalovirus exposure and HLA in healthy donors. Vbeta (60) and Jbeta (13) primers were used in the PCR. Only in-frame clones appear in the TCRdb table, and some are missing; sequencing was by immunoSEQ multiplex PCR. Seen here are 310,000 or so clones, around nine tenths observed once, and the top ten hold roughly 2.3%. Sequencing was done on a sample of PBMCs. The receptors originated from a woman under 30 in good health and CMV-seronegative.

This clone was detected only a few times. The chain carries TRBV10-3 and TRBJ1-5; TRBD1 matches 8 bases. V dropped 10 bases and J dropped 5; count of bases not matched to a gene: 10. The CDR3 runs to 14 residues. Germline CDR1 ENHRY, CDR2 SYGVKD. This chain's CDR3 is CATTDRGGDQPQHF. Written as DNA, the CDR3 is TGTGCCACCACTGACAGGGGCGGCGATCAGCCCCAGCATTTT.

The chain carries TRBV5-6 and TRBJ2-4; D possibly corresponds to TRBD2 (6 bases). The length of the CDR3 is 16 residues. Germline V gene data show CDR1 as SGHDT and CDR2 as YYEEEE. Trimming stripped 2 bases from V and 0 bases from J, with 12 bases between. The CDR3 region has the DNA TGTGCCAGCAGCTTCGTTCCGGGAGTAGCCAAAAACATTCAGTACTTC. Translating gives CASSFVPGVAKNIQYF.

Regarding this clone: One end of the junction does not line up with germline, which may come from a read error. CDR3 sequence (DNA): TGTGCCAGCAGTCACACCGCTCGGGGGGGGAATTCATCCCTCCACTTT. Translating gives CASSHTARGGNSSLHF. The rearrangement uses TRBV2 and TRBJ1-6, with D maybe TRBD1 (5 bases). From germline, CDR1 is SNHLY and CDR2 FYNNEI. This CDR3 is 16 amino acids long.

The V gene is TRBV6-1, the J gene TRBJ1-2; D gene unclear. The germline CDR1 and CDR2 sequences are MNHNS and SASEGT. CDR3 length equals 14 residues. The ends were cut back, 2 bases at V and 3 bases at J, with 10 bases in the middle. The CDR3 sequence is CASSESLGHYGYTF. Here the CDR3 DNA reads TGTGCCAGCAGTGAAAGCCTGGGCCACTATGGCTACACCTTC.

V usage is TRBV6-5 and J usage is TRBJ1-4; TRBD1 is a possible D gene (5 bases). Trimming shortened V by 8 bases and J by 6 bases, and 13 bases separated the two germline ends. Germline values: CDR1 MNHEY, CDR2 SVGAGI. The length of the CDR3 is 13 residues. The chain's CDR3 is CASLSQQDEKLFF. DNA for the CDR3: TGTGCCAGCTTATCCCAACAGGATGAAAAACTGTTTTTT.

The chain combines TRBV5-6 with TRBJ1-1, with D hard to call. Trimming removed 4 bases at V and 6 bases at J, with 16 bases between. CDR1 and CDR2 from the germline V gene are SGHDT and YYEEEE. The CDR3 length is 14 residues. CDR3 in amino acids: CASSPFRGAPEAFF. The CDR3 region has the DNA TGTGCCAGCAGCCCGTTCCGAGGCGCGCCTGAAGCTTTCTTT.

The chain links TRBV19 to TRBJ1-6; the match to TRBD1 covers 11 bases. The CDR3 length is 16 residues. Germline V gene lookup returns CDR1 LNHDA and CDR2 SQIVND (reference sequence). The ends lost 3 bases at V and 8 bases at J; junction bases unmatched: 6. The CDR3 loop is CASSILRGQGDSPLHF. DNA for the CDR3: TGTGCCAGTAGTATTCTGAGGGGACAGGGGGATTCACCCCTCCACTTT.

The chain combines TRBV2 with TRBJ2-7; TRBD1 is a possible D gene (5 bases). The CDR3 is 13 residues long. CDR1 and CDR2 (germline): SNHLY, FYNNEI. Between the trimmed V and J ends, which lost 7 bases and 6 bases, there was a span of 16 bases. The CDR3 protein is CASITQARGEQYF. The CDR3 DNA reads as TGTGCCAGCATCACACAGGCTAGGGGCGAGCAGTACTTC.

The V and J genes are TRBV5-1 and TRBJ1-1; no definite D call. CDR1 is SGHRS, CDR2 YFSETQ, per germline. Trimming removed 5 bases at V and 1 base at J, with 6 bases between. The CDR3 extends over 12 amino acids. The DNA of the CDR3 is TGCGCCAGCAGGGGAGCGAACACTGAAGCTTTCTTT. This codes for CASRGANTEAFF.

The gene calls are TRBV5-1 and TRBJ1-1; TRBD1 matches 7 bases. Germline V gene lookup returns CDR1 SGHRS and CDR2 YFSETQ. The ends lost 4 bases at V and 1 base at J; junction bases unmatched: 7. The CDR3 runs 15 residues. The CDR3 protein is CASSPDRRSNTEAFF. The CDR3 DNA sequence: TGCGCCAGCAGCCCGGACAGGAGATCGAACACTGAAGCTTTCTTT.